These 21 T cell receptor beta chains share one sample of origin, sequenced in a study of T cells in Graves' hyperthyroidism and ophthalmopathy. TCR beta CDR3 regions were amplified from RNA transcripts. In the first-round RT-PCR of the TCR CDR3, the HTBI primer set was used. TCRdb reprocessed the multiplex PCR reads via MiXCR and lists one record per CDR3 protein. The table records under 250,000 distinct CDR3 sequences, 17% of them present only once. The specimen was blood. All receptors come from a man aged 50 or older with Graves' hyperthyroidism.

In this sample, this clonotype turned up many times. The chain has TRBV18 and TRBJ2-2, with a possible D match to TRBD2 (5 bases). The CDR3 contains 16 residues. Germline V gene lookup returns CDR1 KGHSH and CDR2 LQKENI. Trimming pared 2 bases from V and 5 bases from J, leaving 15 bases between. CDR3 sequence: CASSPIEARGTGELFF. The CDR3 DNA reads TGTGCCAGCTCACCAATCGAGGCAAGAGGGACCGGGGAGCTGTTTTTT.

V usage is TRBV4-1 and J usage is TRBJ1-2; the match to TRBD1 covers 9 bases. V lost 5 bases and J lost 8; bases outside the gene matches: 15. Germline lookup yields CDR1 MGHRA and CDR2 YSYEKL. The CDR3 has 16 amino acids. In DNA, the CDR3 is TGCGCCAGCAGCGGACTCTACCGGGACAGGGTCTCCGGCTACACCTTC. Its protein product is CASSGLYRDRVSGYTF.

This clonotype was picked up many times. Written as DNA, the CDR3 is TGTGCCAGCTCACCCTTGGAGCTAGCGGGATTTACTAGCACAGATACGCAGTATTTT. The encoded protein is CASSPLELAGFTSTDTQYF. The chain carries TRBV18 and TRBJ2-3; 9 nucleotides align to TRBD2. The J segment lost 0 bases and the V segment lost 3 bases, leaving 13 bases of the junction unmatched. There are 19 residues in the CDR3. In germline, CDR1 is KGHSH, CDR2 LQKENI.

The gene calls are TRBV20-1 and TRBJ1-5, with 7 bases aligning to TRBD1. The trim removed 3 bases at V and 3 bases at J, leaving 11 bases unmatched. The germline V gene has CDR1 DFQATT and CDR2 SNEGSKA (reference sequence). CDR3 length: 16 residues. The CDR3 reads CSARTHRGQFNQPQHF. For the CDR3, the DNA is TGCAGTGCTAGGACCCACAGGGGCCAGTTCAATCAGCCCCAGCATTTT.

This clonotype occurred many times. The chain combines TRBV18 with TRBJ2-5; 9 bases are shared with TRBD1. Germline V gene lookup returns CDR1 KGHSH and CDR2 LQKENI. The CDR3 length is 15 residues. V lost 1 base, J lost 3 bases, and 3 bases stayed unmatched. The CDR3 spells CASSPRGDREETQYF. CDR3 DNA: TGTGCCAGCTCACCACGAGGGGACAGGGAAGAGACCCAGTACTTC.

The chain uses TRBV3-1 and TRBJ2-2; 9 bases agree with TRBD2. Trimming at V came to 1 base and at J to 5 bases, leaving 11 bases not matched to a gene. Germline V lookup: CDR1 LGHDT, CDR2 YNNKEL (reference sequence). The CDR3 sequence is 18 residues long. This CDR3 is CASSQVKREAPRTGELFF. CDR3 nucleotides: TGTGCCAGCAGCCAAGTTAAGCGGGAGGCCCCACGGACCGGGGAGCTGTTTTTT. The full variable domain, its missing parts supplied by reference TRBV3-1 and TRBJ2-2, is DTAVSQTPKYLVTQMGNDKSIKCEQNLGHDTMYWYKQDSKKFLKIMFSYNNKELIINETVPNRFSPKSPDKAHLNLHINSLELGDSAVYFCASSQVKREAPRTGELFFGEGSRLTVL.

This clonotype has only a few counts. This chain links TRBV18 with TRBJ2-7; 9 bases are shared with TRBD2. Germline CDR1 KGHSH, CDR2 LQKENI. The junction had 5 bases not matched to a gene; V was cut back by 1 base and J by 4 bases. This CDR3 is 15 amino acids long. CDR3 DNA: TGTGCCAGCTCACCACGCGGGAGGGCCGTTTACGAGCAGTACTTC. This gives the protein CASSPRGRAVYEQYF.

Many counts were recorded for this clonotype. V usage is TRBV5-5 and J usage is TRBJ2-3; D may correspond to TRBD1 or TRBD2 (5 bases each). Germline CDR1 SGHKS, CDR2 YYEKEE (reference sequence). The length of the CDR3 is 16 residues. The V gene lost 1 base and the J gene lost 0 bases, with 12 bases spanning the gap. The CDR3: CASSLWGGPSTDTQYF. DNA for the CDR3: TGTGCCAGCAGCTTGTGGGGCGGGCCTAGCACAGATACGCAGTATTTT.

This sequence joins TRBV28 and TRBJ2-7, with 7 bases lining up with TRBD1. This CDR3 comprises 13 residues. Germline assignment: CDR1 MDHEN and CDR2 SYDVKM. The V gene end was trimmed by 7 bases and the J gene end by 5 bases; junction bases not matched to a gene: 8. The CDR3 DNA is TGTGCCAGCAATGTGGGGACAGTAGACGAGCAGTACTTC. It encodes CASNVGTVDEQYF.

The chain links TRBV10-3 to TRBJ2-1; D may be TRBD2 (6 bases). CDR1 and CDR2 (germline): ENHRY, SYGVKD. Deletions cut 7 bases from V and 7 bases from J, with 11 bases between. There are 12 residues in the CDR3. This chain's CDR3 is CAIMGGLNEQFF. DNA for the CDR3: TGTGCCATCATGGGGGGACTTAATGAGCAGTTCTTC.

There are many counts of this clonotype. This chain connects TRBV3-1 to TRBJ1-1; no clear D. V was cut by 3 bases and J by 2 bases, with 7 bases left in between. CDR1 is LGHDT and CDR2 is YNNKEL in the germline V gene (reference sequence). The CDR3 is 13 amino acids. This CDR3 is CASSHTRNTEAFF. CDR3 coding DNA: TGTGCCAGCAGCCATACAAGAAACACTGAAGCTTTCTTT.

This clonotype was observed many times. V and J are TRBV7-9 and TRBJ1-2; 11 bases map to TRBD1. Germline assignment: CDR1 SEHNR and CDR2 FQNEAQ (reference sequence). This CDR3 has 16 amino acids. The ends lost 6 bases at V and 5 bases at J; junction bases unmatched: 11. CDR3 DNA sequence: TGTGCCAGCAGTTCCCCCGGACAGGGGGCGAAGTATGGCTACACCTTC. Protein product: CASSSPGQGAKYGYTF.

This clonotype came up many times. The CDR3 protein is CASSHPGSNEQFF. The CDR3 DNA follows: TGTGCCAGCAGCCACCCCGGTAGCAATGAGCAGTTCTTC. This sequence joins TRBV11-3 and TRBJ2-1; D gene ambiguous. The germline V gene encodes CDR1 SGHNT and CDR2 YENEEA. V was cut by 5 bases and J by 6 bases, with 11 bases left in between. The CDR3 runs to 13 residues. The full variable domain, rest sourced from reference TRBV11-3 and TRBJ2-1, is EAGVVQSPRYKIIEKKQPVAFWCNPISGHNTLYWYLQNLGQGPELLIRYENEEAVDDSQLPKDRFSAERLKGVDSTLKIQPAELGDSAVYLCASSHPGSNEQFFGPGTRLTVL.

This clonotype was recorded once. The CDR3 does not end in the conserved phenylalanine or tryptophan, so this is likely a read error. The genes are TRBV19 and TRBJ1-1; no reliable D call. The V end lost 6 bases, the J end lost 5 bases, and 13 bases lay between the germline ends. Germline CDR1 LNHDA, CDR2 SQIVND (reference sequence). This CDR3 spans 13 amino acids. CDR3 DNA: TGTGCCAGTAGCCAACGGACTGTTACTGAAGCTTTCTCT. Its translation: CASSQRTVTEAFS.

The chain employs TRBV5-1 and TRBJ2-5; 13 nucleotides align to TRBD2. The CDR3 length is 16 residues. The germline V gene encodes CDR1 SGHRS and CDR2 YFSETQ. The V gene end was trimmed by 4 bases and the J gene end by 0 bases; junction bases not matched to a gene: 3. CDR3 DNA sequence: TGCGCCAGCAGCATTGGACTAGCGGGAGACCAAGAGACCCAGTACTTC. Translation: CASSIGLAGDQETQYF.

This clonotype was seen many times. The V and J genes are TRBV2 and TRBJ2-7; 10 nucleotides agree with TRBD1. V lost 6 bases, J lost 5 bases, and 4 bases stayed unmatched. The CDR3 runs 13 residues. Looked up from germline, CDR1 is SNHLY and CDR2 is FYNNEI. The CDR3 DNA reads TGTGCCAGCAGCAGACAGGGGGCGAACGAGCAGTACTTC. Amino acids: CASSRQGANEQYF.

This clonotype was counted ten times or more. The chain joins TRBV27 to TRBJ2-7; perhaps TRBD1 as D (5 bases). This CDR3 has 15 residues. V lost 3 bases, J lost 0 bases, and 12 bases lay in between. Germline V gives CDR1 MNHEY, CDR2 SMNVEV (reference sequence). CDR3: CASSFNAGPSYEQYF. CDR3 sequence (DNA): TGTGCCAGCAGTTTTAACGCAGGGCCCTCCTACGAGCAGTACTTC.

The chain is built from TRBV20-1 and TRBJ1-5; 7 bases match TRBD1. Germline V CDR1 and CDR2: DFQATT, SNEGSKA (reference sequence). This CDR3 has 14 amino acids. The V gene end was trimmed by 5 bases and the J gene end by 6 bases; junction bases not matched to a gene: 10. In DNA, the CDR3 is TGCAGTGCTCCCCTAGGGGGCTTTGGTCAGCCCCAGCATTTT. Protein product: CSAPLGGFGQPQHF.

This clonotype showed up many times. V usage is TRBV5-1 and J usage is TRBJ2-3, with TRBD1 as a possible D gene (6 bases). Trimming removed 2 bases at V and 6 bases at J, with 13 bases between. This CDR3 comprises 14 residues. Germline CDR1 reads SGHRS; CDR2 reads YFSETQ. The CDR3 is CASSLPGAVDTQYF. Here the CDR3 DNA reads TGCGCCAGCAGCTTACCAGGGGCTGTGGATACGCAGTATTTT.

In regard to this clonotype: A much larger clone differs by one base, so this may be a read error. The rearrangement joins TRBV7-9 to TRBJ2-7, with D possibly TRBD1 on 7 matching bases. CDR1 SEHNR and CDR2 FQNEAQ come from the germline V gene (reference sequence). This CDR3 is 15 amino acids long. V shed 4 bases and J shed 5 bases, with 18 bases lying between them. Written as DNA, the CDR3 is TGTGCCAGCAGCTCCGGGGCAGGGGGACTTGACGAGCAGTACTTC. This translates into CASSSGAGGLDEQYF.

This clonotype was counted ten times or more. The rearrangement links TRBV30 to TRBJ2-1; 7 nucleotides agree with TRBD2. J lost 1 base, V lost 3 bases, and 6 bases had no gene match. The CDR3 contains 15 residues. CDR1 is GTSNPN and CDR2 is SVGIG in the germline V gene (reference sequence). The CDR3 region is CAWRQAGVSYNEQFF. CDR3 DNA sequence: TGTGCCTGGAGGCAGGCGGGAGTATCCTACAATGAGCAGTTCTTC.